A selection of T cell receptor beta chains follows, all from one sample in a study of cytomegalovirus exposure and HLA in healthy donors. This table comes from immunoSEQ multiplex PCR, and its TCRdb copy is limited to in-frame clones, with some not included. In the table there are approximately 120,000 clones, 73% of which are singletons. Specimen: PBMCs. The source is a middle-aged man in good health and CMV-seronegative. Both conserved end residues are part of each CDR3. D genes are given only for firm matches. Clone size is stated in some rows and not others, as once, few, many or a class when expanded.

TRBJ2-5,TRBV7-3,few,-,TGTGCCAGCAGCGCAGGGATACAAGAGACCCAGTACTTC,CASSAGIQETQYF
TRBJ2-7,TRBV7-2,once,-,TGTGCCAGCAGCCCACAGTATCCCTACGAGCAGTACTTC,CASSPQYPYEQYF
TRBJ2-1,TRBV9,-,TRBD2,TGTGCCAGCAGCGTAGCGGAGCGGGGAGACAATGAGCAGTTCTTC,CASSVAERGDNEQFF
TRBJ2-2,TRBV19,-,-,TGTGCCAGTAGTGAACTACAGGGGAACACCGGGGAGCTGTTTTTT,CASSELQGNTGELFF
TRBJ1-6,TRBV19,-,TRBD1,TGTGCCAGTAGTGTCAGACAGGGGGGTGATTCACCCCTCCACTTT,CASSVRQGGDSPLHF
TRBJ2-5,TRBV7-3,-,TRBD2,TGTGCCAGCAGCTCTGGGACTAGCGGGAAAGAGACCCAGTACTTC,CASSSGTSGKETQYF
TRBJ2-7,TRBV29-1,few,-,TGCAGCGTTGCGGGGGAGAGGCGGGATGAGCAGTACTTC,CSVAGERRDEQYF
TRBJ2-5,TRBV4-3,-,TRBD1,TGCGCCAGCAGCCAAGGGTCTGGGACAGGGGGACAAGAGACCCAGTACTTC,CASSQGSGTGGQETQYF
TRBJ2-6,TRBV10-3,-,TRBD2,TGTGCCAGTCGGGGGGACTCTGGGGCCAACGTCCTGACTTTC,CASRGDSGANVLTF
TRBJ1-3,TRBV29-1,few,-,TGCAGCGTTGAAGGAGGACAGAGCTCTGGAAACACCATATATTTT,CSVEGGQSSGNTIYF
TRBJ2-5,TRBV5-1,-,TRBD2,TGCGCCAGCAGCTTCAACGGCGGGGGCCAAGAGACCCAGTACTTC,CASSFNGGGQETQYF
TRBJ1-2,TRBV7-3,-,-,TGTGCCAGCAGCTTAGTTGGTCGGCAGGGAAGGAATGGCTACACCTTC,CASSLVGRQGRNGYTF
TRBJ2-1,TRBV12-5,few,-,TGTGCTAGTGGTTTGGTTAGTGGGGGGGAGCAGTTCTTC,CASGLVSGGEQFF
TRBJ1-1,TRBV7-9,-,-,TGTGCCAGCATCAGAGGGACTGAAGCTTTCTTT,CASIRGTEAFF
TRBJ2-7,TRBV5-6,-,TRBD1,TGTGCCAGCAGCAGGACAGGGGGAAACGAGCAGTACTTC,CASSRTGGNEQYF
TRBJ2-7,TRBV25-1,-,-,TGTGCCAGCAGCTTCGCAGACAGGGAGGTCACCGAGCAGTACTTC,CASSFADREVTEQYF
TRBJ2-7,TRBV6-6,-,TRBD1,TGTGCCAGCACAGGGACAGAGAACGAGCAGTACTTC,CASTGTENEQYF
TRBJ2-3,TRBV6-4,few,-,TGTGCCAGCAGTGACATCGGGGGCACAGATACGCAGTATTTT,CASSDIGGTDTQYF
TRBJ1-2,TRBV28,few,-,TGTGCCAGCAGTTTATCGGCAGTGGCGGATTGGGGCTACACCTTC,CASSLSAVADWGYTF
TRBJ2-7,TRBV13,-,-,TGTGCCAGCAGCTTAGTTTTAGGGGGAACCTACGAGCAGTACTTC,CASSLVLGGTYEQYF
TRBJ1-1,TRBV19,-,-,TGTGCCAGTAGTACCGGCGGAGGAGGGGCGAACACTGAAGCTTTCTTT,CASSTGGGGANTEAFF
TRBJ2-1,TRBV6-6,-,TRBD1,TGTGCCAGCAGTAAGACAGGGGATGAGCAGTTCTTC,CASSKTGDEQFF
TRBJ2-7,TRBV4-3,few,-,TGCGCCAGCAGCCAAGTCCTTGGGGGGTTGTACGAGCAGTACTTC,CASSQVLGGLYEQYF
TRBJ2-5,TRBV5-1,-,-,TGCGCCAGCAGCTGGACAGTAAGAGAGACCCAGTACTTC,CASSWTVRETQYF
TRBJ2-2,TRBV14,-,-,TGTGCCAGCAGCCAAGTATCTCCCGGGGAGCTGTTTTTT,CASSQVSPGELFF
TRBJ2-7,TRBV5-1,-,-,TGCGCCAGCAGCCCCTCCAGGGGGGACCTTGGGGAGCAGTACTTC,CASSPSRGDLGEQYF
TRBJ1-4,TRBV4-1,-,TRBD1,TGCGCCAGCAGCCAAGCCGAAGGGGGGACAGAGCGCGAAAAACTGTTTTTT,CASSQAEGGTEREKLFF
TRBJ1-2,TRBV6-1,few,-,TGTGCCAGCAGTGAAGCGAGCAGGGGTGGTGGCTACACCTTC,CASSEASRGGGYTF
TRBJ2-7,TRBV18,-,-,TGTGCCAGCTCACAACGGCAGGGTAACTCCTACGAGCAGTACTTC,CASSQRQGNSYEQYF
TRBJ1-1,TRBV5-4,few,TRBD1,TGTGCCAGCAGCCGGACAGGGAACACTGAAGCTTTCTTT,CASSRTGNTEAFF
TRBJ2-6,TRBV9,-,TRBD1,TGTGCCAGCAGCGTAGGGGGACAGGGAGTGCCTGGGGCCAACGTCCTGACTTTC,CASSVGGQGVPGANVLTF
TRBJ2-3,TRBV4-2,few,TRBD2,TGTGCCAGCAGCCAGGGACTAGCGGGGGAACATACGCAGTATTTT,CASSQGLAGEHTQYF
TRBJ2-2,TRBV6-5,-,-,TGTGCCAGCAGCCCAACTAACACCGGGGAGCTGTTTTTT,CASSPTNTGELFF
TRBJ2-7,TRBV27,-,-,TGTGCCAGCGGGCCCCTAAGTATCGAGCAGTACTTC,CASGPLSIEQYF
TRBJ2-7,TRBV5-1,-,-,TGCGCCAGCAGCTTGGAGGGACATGGAGGCCGGGAGCAGTACTTC,CASSLEGHGGREQYF
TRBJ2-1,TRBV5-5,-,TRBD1,TGTGCCAGCAGCTTGGGGTACAGGGGGTATACACTCTACAATGAGCAGTTCTTC,CASSLGYRGYTLYNEQFF
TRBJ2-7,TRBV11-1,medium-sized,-,TGTGCCAGCAGCAACAGGGCCCTCGAGCAGTACTTC,CASSNRALEQYF
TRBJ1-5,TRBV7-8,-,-,TGTGCCAGCAGCGCTAGCGTTGGTCAGTTATATAGCAATCAGCCCCAGCATTTT,CASSASVGQLYSNQPQHF
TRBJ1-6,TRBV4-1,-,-,TGCGCCAGCAGCCAAGATTATCCGATATCGAGTTCACCCCTCCACTTT,CASSQDYPISSSPLHF
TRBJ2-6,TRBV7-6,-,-,TGTGCCAGCAGCCCGCAGGGCGCCGGGGCCAACGTCCTGACTTTC,CASSPQGAGANVLTF
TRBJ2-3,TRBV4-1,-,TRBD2,TGCGCCAGCAGGGGGGGAAGGGCGGGGGGAGGCACAGATACGCAGTATTTT,CASRGGRAGGGTDTQYF
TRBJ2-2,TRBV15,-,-,TGTGCCACCAGCACCACAGACGACACCGGGGAGCTGTTTTTT,CATSTTDDTGELFF
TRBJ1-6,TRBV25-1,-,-,TGTGCCAGCAGTGAGAGGGCAGGACCGGGTTCACCCCTCCACTTT,CASSERAGPGSPLHF
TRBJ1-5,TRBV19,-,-,TGTGCCAGTAGTATGGGGCCAGGGCTAAATCAGCCCCAGCATTTT,CASSMGPGLNQPQHF
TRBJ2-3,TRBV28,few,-,TGTGCCAGCAGTTTACGTACCAGGGTGGTGACAGATACGCAGTATTTT,CASSLRTRVVTDTQYF
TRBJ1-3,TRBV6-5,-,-,TGTGCCAGCGGTAATCGTATGAGCTCTGGAAACACCATATATTTT,CASGNRMSSGNTIYF
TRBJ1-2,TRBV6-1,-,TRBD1,TGTGCCAGCAGTATCCGGGACAGGGCGGGCTATGGCTACACCTTC,CASSIRDRAGYGYTF
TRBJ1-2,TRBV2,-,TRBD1,TGTGCCAGCATCACAGGGGGGAAGGGTGGCTACACCTTC,CASITGGKGGYTF
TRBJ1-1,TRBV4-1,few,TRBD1,TGCGCCAGCAGCCAAGAAGGGACAGGGGGATCCACTGAAGCTTTCTTT,CASSQEGTGGSTEAFF
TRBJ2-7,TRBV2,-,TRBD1,TGTGCCAGCAGCGGGACAGGGGACCCTACCTACGAGCAGTACTTC,CASSGTGDPTYEQYF